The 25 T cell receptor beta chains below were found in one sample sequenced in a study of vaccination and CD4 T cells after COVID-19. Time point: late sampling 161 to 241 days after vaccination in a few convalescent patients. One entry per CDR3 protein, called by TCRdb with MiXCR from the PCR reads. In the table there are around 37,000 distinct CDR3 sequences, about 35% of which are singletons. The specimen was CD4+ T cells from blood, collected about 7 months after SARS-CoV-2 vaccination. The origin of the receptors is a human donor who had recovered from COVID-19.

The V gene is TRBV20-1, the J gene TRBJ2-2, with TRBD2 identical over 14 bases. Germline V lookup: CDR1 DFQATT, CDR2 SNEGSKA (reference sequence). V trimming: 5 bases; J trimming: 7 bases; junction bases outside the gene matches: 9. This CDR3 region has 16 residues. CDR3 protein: CSAGPGLAGANGELFF. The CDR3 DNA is TGCAGTGCTGGACCGGGACTAGCGGGAGCGAACGGGGAGCTGTTTTTT.

CDR3 protein: CASSLGGRWGIRETQYF. The CDR3 DNA sequence: TGTGCCAGCAGCTTAGGCGGGAGATGGGGGATAAGGGAGACCCAGTACTTC. V is TRBV11-2 and J is TRBJ2-5; 7 bases match TRBD2. CDR3 length: 17 amino acids. In germline, CDR1 is SGHAT, CDR2 FQNNGV. Unmatched junction bases numbered 13, after V lost 1 base and J lost 5 bases. Full variable domain (remainder filled in from reference TRBV11-2 and TRBJ2-5): EAGVAQSPRYKIIEKRQSVAFWCNPISGHATLYWYQQILGQGPKLLIQFQNNGVVDDSQLPKDRFSAERLKGVDSTLKIQPAKLEDSAVYLCASSLGGRWGIRETQYFGPGTRLLVL.

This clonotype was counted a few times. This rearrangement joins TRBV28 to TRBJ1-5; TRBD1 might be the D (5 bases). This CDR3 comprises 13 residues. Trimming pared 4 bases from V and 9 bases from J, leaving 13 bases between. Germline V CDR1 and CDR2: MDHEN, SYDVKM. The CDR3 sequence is CASSSTGARPQHF. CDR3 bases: TGTGCCAGCAGTTCAACAGGAGCACGGCCCCAGCATTTT.

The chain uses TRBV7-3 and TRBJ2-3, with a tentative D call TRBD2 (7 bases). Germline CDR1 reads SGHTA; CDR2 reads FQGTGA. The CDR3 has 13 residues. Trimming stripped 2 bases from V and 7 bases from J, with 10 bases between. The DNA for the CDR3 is TGTGCCAGCAGCTTATCGGGGGGCAATACGCAGTATTTT. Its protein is CASSLSGGNTQYF.

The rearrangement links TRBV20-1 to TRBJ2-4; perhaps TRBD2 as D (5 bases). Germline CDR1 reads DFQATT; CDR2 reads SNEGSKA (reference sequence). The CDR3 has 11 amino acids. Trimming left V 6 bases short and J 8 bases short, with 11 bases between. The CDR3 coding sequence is TGCAGTGCAAAGCGAGCGGACATTCAGTACTTC. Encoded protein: CSAKRADIQYF.

The CDR3 sequence is CASLEHHLNTEAFF. The CDR3 nucleotides read TGTGCCAGCCTCGAGCATCATCTGAACACTGAAGCTTTCTTT. The rearrangement joins TRBV28 to TRBJ1-1, with D unclear. Germline CDR1 MDHEN, CDR2 SYDVKM. The CDR3 loop spans 14 amino acids. Trimming pared 8 bases from V and 0 bases from J, leaving 13 bases between.

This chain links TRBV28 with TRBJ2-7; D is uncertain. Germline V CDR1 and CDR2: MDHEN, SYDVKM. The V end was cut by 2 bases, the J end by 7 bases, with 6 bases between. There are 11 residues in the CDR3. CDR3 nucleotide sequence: TGTGCCAGCAGTTTAGTACGGGAGCAGTACTTC. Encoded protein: CASSLVREQYF.

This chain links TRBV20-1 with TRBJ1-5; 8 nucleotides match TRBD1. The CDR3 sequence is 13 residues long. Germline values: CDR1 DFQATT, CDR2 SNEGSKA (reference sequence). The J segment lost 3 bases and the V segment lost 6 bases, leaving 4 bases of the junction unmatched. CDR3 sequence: CSAVQGVNQPQHF. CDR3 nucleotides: TGCAGTGCGGTACAGGGGGTCAATCAGCCCCAGCATTTT.

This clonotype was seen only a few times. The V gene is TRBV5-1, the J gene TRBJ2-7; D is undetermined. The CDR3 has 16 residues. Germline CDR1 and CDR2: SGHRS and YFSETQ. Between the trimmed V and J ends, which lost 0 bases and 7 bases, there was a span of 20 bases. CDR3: CASSLGLPGVGGEQYF. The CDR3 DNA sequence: TGCGCCAGCAGCTTGGGTCTCCCAGGCGTTGGTGGGGAGCAGTACTTC.

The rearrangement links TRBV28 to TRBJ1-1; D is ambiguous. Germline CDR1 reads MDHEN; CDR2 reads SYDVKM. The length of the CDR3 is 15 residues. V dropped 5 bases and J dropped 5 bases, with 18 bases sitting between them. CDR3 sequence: CASSAPRAGWTEAFF. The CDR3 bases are TGTGCCAGCAGTGCGCCAAGGGCGGGGTGGACTGAAGCTTTCTTT. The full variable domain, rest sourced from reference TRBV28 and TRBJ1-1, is DVKVTQSSRYLVKRTGEKVFLECVQDMDHENMFWYRQDPGLGLRLIYFSYDVKMKEKGDIPEGYSVSREKKERFSLILESASTNQTSMYLCASSAPRAGWTEAFFGQGTRLTVV.

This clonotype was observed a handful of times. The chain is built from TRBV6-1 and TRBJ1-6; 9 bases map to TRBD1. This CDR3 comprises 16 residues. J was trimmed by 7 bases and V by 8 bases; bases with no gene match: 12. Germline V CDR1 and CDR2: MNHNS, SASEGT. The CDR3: CASLGTGQGLNSPLHF. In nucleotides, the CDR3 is TGTGCCAGCCTGGGCACGGGACAGGGCTTGAATTCACCCCTCCACTTT.

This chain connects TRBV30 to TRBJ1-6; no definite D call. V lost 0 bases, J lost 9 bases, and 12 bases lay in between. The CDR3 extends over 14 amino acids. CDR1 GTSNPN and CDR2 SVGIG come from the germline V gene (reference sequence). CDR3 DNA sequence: TGTGCCTGGAGTGTTAGGCTGAACCCTTCACCCCTCCACTTT. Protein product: CAWSVRLNPSPLHF.

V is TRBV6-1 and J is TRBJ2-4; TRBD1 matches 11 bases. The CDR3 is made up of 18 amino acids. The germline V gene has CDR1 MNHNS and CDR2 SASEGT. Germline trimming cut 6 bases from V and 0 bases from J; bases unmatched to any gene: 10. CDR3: CASRRTGGLRLAKNIQYF. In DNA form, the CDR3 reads TGTGCCAGCAGACGGACAGGGGGCCTTAGGCTAGCCAAAAACATTCAGTACTTC.

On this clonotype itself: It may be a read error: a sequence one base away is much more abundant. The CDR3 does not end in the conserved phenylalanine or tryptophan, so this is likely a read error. The CDR3 DNA sequence: TGTGCCAGCAGTAAACCGGGAGAAGCTTCCGAGCAGTACCTC. It codes for CASSKPGEASEQYL. V usage is TRBV6-1 and J usage is TRBJ2-7, with D possibly TRBD2 on 6 matching bases. Germline lookup yields CDR1 MNHNS and CDR2 SASEGT. V gave up 5 bases and J gave up 6 bases, with 17 bases separating them. The CDR3 contains 14 residues.

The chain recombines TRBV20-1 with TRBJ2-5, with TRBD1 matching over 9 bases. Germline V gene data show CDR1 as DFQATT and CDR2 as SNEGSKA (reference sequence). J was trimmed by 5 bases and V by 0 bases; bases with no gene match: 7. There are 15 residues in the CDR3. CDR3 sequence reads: CSARDPTGGGETQYF. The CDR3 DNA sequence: TGCAGTGCTAGAGATCCAACAGGGGGCGGGGAGACCCAGTACTTC.

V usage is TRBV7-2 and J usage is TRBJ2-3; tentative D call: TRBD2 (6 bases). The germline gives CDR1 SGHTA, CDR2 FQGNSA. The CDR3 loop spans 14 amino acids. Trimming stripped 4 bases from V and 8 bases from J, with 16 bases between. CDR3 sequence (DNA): TGTGCCAGCAGCTCCAGGGACTCCTGGTCTACGCAGTATTTT. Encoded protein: CASSSRDSWSTQYF.

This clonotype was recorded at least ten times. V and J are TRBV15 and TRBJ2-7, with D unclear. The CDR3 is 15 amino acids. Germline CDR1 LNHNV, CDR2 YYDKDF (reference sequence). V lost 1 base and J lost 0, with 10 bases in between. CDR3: CATSRAGSGSYEQYF. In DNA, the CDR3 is TGTGCCACCAGCAGAGCGGGCTCCGGCTCCTACGAGCAGTACTTC.

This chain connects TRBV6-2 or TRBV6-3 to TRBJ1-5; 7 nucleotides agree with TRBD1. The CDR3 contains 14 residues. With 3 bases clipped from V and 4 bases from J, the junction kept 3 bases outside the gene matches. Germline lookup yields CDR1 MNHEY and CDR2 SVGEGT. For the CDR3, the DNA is TGTGCCAGCAGTTATCCAGGGGGGAATCAGCCCCAGCATTTT. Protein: CASSYPGGNQPQHF.

The CDR3 DNA reads TGTGCCAGCAGCTTTTATGTCAGAGACTATGGCTACACCTTC. This sequence encodes CASSFYVRDYGYTF. The V gene is TRBV5-8, the J gene TRBJ1-2; D is undetermined. V was cut by 2 bases and J by 3 bases, with 11 bases left in between. This CDR3 comprises 14 residues. Germline assignment: CDR1 SGHTS and CDR2 YDEGEE. The variable domain in full, completed from reference TRBV5-8 and TRBJ1-2, reads EAGVTQSPTHLIKTRGQQATLRCSPISGHTSVYWYQQALGLGLQFLLWYDEGEERNRGNFPPRFSGRQFPNYSSELNVNALELEDSALYLCASSFYVRDYGYTFGSGTRLTVV.

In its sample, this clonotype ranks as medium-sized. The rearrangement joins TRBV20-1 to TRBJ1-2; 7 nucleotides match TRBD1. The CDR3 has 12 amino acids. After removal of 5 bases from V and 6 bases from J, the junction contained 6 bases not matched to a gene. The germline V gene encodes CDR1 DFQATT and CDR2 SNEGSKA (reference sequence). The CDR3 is CSADRQGDGYTF. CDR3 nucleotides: TGCAGTGCTGATAGACAGGGTGATGGCTACACCTTC.

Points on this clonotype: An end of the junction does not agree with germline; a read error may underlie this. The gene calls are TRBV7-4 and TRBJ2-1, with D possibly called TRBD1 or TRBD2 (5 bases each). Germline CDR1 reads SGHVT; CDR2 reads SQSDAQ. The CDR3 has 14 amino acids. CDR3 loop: CKTSGLGQYNEQFF. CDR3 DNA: TGCAAAACGTCGGGGCTGGGTCAGTACAATGAGCAGTTCTTC.

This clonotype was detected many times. The CDR3 reads CASSDLASNYEQYF. For the CDR3, the DNA is TGTGCCAGCAGTGACCTAGCTTCAAACTACGAGCAGTACTTC. V gene TRBV2 combines with J gene TRBJ2-7, with a possible D match to TRBD2 (5 bases). Deletions cut 3 bases from V and 3 bases from J, with 12 bases between. Germline loops: CDR1 SNHLY, CDR2 FYNNEI. The CDR3 is 14 amino acids. Full variable domain (rest looked up from reference TRBV2 and TRBJ2-7): EPEVTQTPSHQVTQMGQEVILRCVPISNHLYFYWYRQILGQKVEFLVSFYNNEISEKSEIFDDQFSVERPDGSNFTLKIRSTKLEDSAMYFCASSDLASNYEQYFGPGTRLTVT.

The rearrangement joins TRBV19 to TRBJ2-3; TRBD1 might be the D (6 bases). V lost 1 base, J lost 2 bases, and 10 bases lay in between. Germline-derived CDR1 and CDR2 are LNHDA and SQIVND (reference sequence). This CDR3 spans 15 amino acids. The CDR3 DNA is TGTGCCAGTAGTATAGCGTACAGGGTCACAGATACGCAGTATTTT. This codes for CASSIAYRVTDTQYF.

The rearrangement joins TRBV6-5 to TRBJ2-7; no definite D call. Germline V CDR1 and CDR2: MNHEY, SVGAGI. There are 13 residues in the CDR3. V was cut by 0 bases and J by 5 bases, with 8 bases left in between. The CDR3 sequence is CASSYSHGDEQYF. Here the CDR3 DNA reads TGTGCCAGCAGTTACTCACACGGTGACGAGCAGTACTTC.

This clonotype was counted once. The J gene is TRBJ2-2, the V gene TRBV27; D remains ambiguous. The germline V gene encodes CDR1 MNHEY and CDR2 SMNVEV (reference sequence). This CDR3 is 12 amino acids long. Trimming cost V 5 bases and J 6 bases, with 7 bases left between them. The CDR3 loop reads CASSLDAGELFF. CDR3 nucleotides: TGTGCCAGCAGTCTCGACGCCGGGGAGCTGTTTTTT.